This T cell receptor beta chain was sequenced for a study of neurological immune-mediated disorders. TCRdb passed the 5' RACE reads through MiXCR, listing each CDR3 protein once. The table shows about 24,000 distinct CDR3 sequences, with around an eighth occurring only once. The table lists this clonotype with many counts. Germline values: CDR1 DFQATT, CDR2 SNEGSKA (reference sequence). The J segment lost 5 bases and the V segment lost 6 bases, leaving 13 bases of the junction unmatched. The CDR3 sequence is 15 residues long. This TCR was recovered from a woman aged 40 to 49 with HTLV-1-associated myelopathy (HAM/TSP). What was sequenced was PBMCs. V gene TRBV20-1 combines with J gene TRBJ2-3; 8 positions match TRBD1. The CDR3 loop reads CSAPRSGGGRDTQYF. DNA for the CDR3: TGCAGTGCCCCTCGTTCAGGGGGCGGAAGAGATACGCAGTATTTT.